Listed here are 16 T cell receptor beta chains from one sample, sequenced in a study of OX40 agonist ivuxolimab in advanced cancers. The repertoire was sequenced with immunoSEQ multiplex PCR; TCRdb's copy has only in-frame clones and lacks some. The data show just over 60,000 clones, 80% to 95% seen once. Sequencing was performed on CD4+ or CD8+ T cells sorted from blood, taken in a trial of the OX40 agonist ivuxolimab. These receptor sequences come from an adult with an advanced solid tumor such as melanoma, head and neck, liver or kidney cancer.

This chain joins TRBV19 and TRBJ1-1; D is uncertain. This CDR3 has 16 amino acids. V lost 1 base and J lost 3, with 15 bases in between. Germline V lookup: CDR1 LNHDA, CDR2 SQIVND (reference sequence). The CDR3 is CASSIAEGGWDTEAFF. CDR3 coding DNA: TGTGCCAGTAGTATAGCGGAGGGCGGTTGGGACACTGAAGCTTTCTTT.

The V gene is TRBV5-1, the J gene TRBJ2-5; unclear D gene. Germline lookup yields CDR1 SGHRS and CDR2 YFSETQ. The CDR3 runs to 13 residues. V was clipped by 1 base and J by 2 bases, with 6 bases between them. The CDR3 DNA reads TGCGCCAGCAGCTTGTCCGTACAAGAGACCCAGTACTTC. Its protein is CASSLSVQETQYF.

The chain is built from TRBV19 and TRBJ2-3; TRBD2 agrees at 11 bases. CDR3 length equals 18 residues. Germline lookup yields CDR1 LNHDA and CDR2 SQIVND (reference sequence). V was pared by 3 bases and J by 6 bases, with 14 bases of the junction left unmatched. The DNA of the CDR3 is TGTGCCAGTAGTATTTCTAGCGGGAGGCCTTTTTCAACTGATACGCAGTATTTT. It yields the protein CASSISSGRPFSTDTQYF.

In DNA, the CDR3 is TGCGCCAGCAGTGAGCTACCCCCCCCGGGAAACATTCAGTACTTC. As protein: CASSELPPPGNIQYF. The V call is TRBV10-1, the J call TRBJ2-4; no reliable D call. The CDR3 contains 15 residues. The V gene's germline CDR1 is WNHNN and CDR2 SYGVQD (reference sequence). V lost 2 bases, J lost 6 bases, and 14 bases lay in between.

The chain joins TRBV4-3 to TRBJ2-1, with a tentative D call TRBD2 (6 bases). Trimming took off 2 bases at V and 5 bases at J, with 16 bases between the two ends. This CDR3 has 16 residues. The germline V gene has CDR1 LGHNA and CDR2 YSLEER. The chain's CDR3 is CASSQLAGPLNNEQFF. CDR3 DNA sequence: TGCGCCAGCAGCCAACTGGCGGGGCCCCTTAACAATGAGCAGTTCTTC.

The chain is built from TRBV6-1 and TRBJ2-3; D gene unclear. CDR3 length: 16 residues. Germline V gene data show CDR1 as MNHNS and CDR2 as SASEGT. V was cut by 2 bases and J by 2 bases, with 14 bases left in between. The CDR3 DNA is TGTGCCAGCAGTGAACCGTACTTAAAGCTCACAGATACGCAGTATTTT. It encodes CASSEPYLKLTDTQYF.

The rearrangement links TRBV9 to TRBJ1-1; D might be TRBD1 (5 bases). V was cut by 4 bases and J by 4 bases, with 17 bases left in between. CDR3 length: 15 amino acids. Germline CDR1 reads SGDLS; CDR2 reads YYNGEE. CDR3 sequence reads: CASSSGRGVGTEAFF. As DNA, the CDR3 is TGTGCCAGCAGCTCCGGTCGGGGGGTAGGCACTGAAGCTTTCTTT.

The chain links TRBV11-2 to TRBJ2-1; 12 bases match TRBD2. The ends lost 5 bases at V and 3 bases at J; junction bases unmatched: 8. The CDR3 extends over 17 amino acids. The germline V gene has CDR1 SGHAT and CDR2 FQNNGV. The CDR3 protein is CASSGRLAGVLYNEQFF. In nucleotides, the CDR3 is TGTGCCAGCAGCGGACGACTAGCGGGAGTCCTCTACAATGAGCAGTTCTTC.

The rearrangement links TRBV9 to TRBJ2-5, with 8 bases that match TRBD2. CDR3 size: 17 residues. Germline CDR1 reads SGDLS; CDR2 reads YYNGEE. The V segment lost 0 bases and the J segment 5 bases; nucleotides outside the gene matches: 12. This chain's CDR3 is CASSVGSGGGPRETQYF. CDR3 nucleotide sequence: TGTGCCAGCAGCGTAGGAAGCGGGGGTGGGCCAAGGGAGACCCAGTACTTC.

The rearrangement joins TRBV15 to TRBJ2-1, with 7 bases aligning to TRBD2. Germline V lookup: CDR1 LNHNV, CDR2 YYDKDF (reference sequence). V lost 0 bases to trimming and J lost 8 bases; unmatched junction nucleotides: 7. This CDR3 spans 15 amino acids. As DNA, the CDR3 is TGTGCCACCAGCAGAGAACAGGCGGGAGCGCATGAGCAGTTCTTC. Encoded protein: CATSREQAGAHEQFF.

The rearrangement joins TRBV7-3 to TRBJ2-1, with D perhaps TRBD2 (5 bases). Trimming pared 1 base from V and 4 bases from J, leaving 14 bases between. CDR1 SGHTA and CDR2 FQGTGA come from the germline V gene. The CDR3 has 16 residues. CDR3 coding DNA: TGTGCCAGCAGCTTAATGGTGGGAGAGGGTTACAATGAGCAGTTCTTC. It specifies CASSLMVGEGYNEQFF.

In the case of this clone: Other DNA sequences in the same sample also yield this CDR3. The chain links TRBV6-1 to TRBJ1-1, with a tentative D call TRBD1 (5 bases). V lost 6 bases and J lost 0, with 11 bases in between. CDR3 length equals 14 residues. Germline loops: CDR1 MNHNS, CDR2 SASEGT. This CDR3 reads CASRERQLNTEAFF. DNA for the CDR3: TGTGCCAGCAGGGAGAGACAGCTGAACACTGAAGCTTTCTTT.

The V call is TRBV11-3, the J call TRBJ2-1; 10 bases agree with TRBD2. V was clipped by 0 bases and J by 12 bases; unmatched bases: 14. Germline CDR1 is SGHNT and CDR2 is YENEEA. CDR3 length equals 17 residues. Written as DNA, the CDR3 is TGTGCCAGCAGCTTAGATCGGGCTAGCGGGGGATCTTTTTGGCAGTTCTTC. Its translation is CASSLDRASGGSFWQFF.

The V call is TRBV15, the J call TRBJ2-6, with a tentative D call TRBD1 (6 bases). Germline V lookup: CDR1 LNHNV, CDR2 YYDKDF (reference sequence). The V end was cut by 3 bases, the J end by 0 bases, with 9 bases between. The CDR3 has 16 residues. The CDR3 is CATSSLGGSGANVLTF. The CDR3 DNA follows: TGTGCCACCAGCAGTTTAGGGGGCTCTGGGGCCAACGTCCTGACTTTC.

The chain is built from TRBV27 and TRBJ2-6; 7 bases fit TRBD2. This CDR3 is built from 17 residues. The V segment lost 0 bases and the J segment 3 bases; nucleotides outside the gene matches: 5. Germline V lookup: CDR1 MNHEY, CDR2 SMNVEV (reference sequence). The CDR3 DNA sequence: TGTGCCAGCAGTTTATCGGGCGGGGGAGGTGGGGCCAACGTCCTGACTTTC. Translated, it gives CASSLSGGGGGANVLTF.

CDR3 DNA: TGTGCCAGCAGTTTTGACCGGGACAGGGGGGGCAATGAGCAGTTCTTC. Residues: CASSFDRDRGGNEQFF. The chain joins TRBV28 to TRBJ2-1; TRBD1 agrees at 11 bases. V lost 3 bases, J lost 6 bases, and 7 bases stayed unmatched. The CDR3 loop spans 16 amino acids. From germline, CDR1 is MDHEN and CDR2 SYDVKM.